The clone carrying this T cell receptor beta chain was seen repeatedly, ten times or more. The sample comes from a study of T-cell reconstitution after alpha-beta-depleted transplantation in children. Unique molecular identifiers were built into the TCRbeta library. TCRdb analysed the PCR reads with MiXCR anew, one entry per CDR3 protein. Among 400,000 to 550,000 distinct CDR3 sequences listed, over 9.5% were seen once. The CDR3 consists of 15 residues. The V segment lost 4 bases and the J segment 0 bases; nucleotides outside the gene matches: 6. Germline V gives CDR1 LNHDA, CDR2 SQIVND (reference sequence).

The sequencing used PBMCs, collected before TCRalphabeta/CD19-depleted stem cell transplant. The chain recombines TRBV19 with TRBJ2-7; TRBD1 agrees at 7 bases. The receptor was derived from a child under 10 years old with inherited bone marrow failure, due to receive a stem cell transplant. CDR3 bases: TGTGCCAGTAGTAAGAACCGGGACAGCTCCTACGAGCAGTACTTC. This translates into CASSKNRDSSYEQYF.